The 21 T cell receptor beta chains presented below share a single source sample, sequenced in a study of naive CD8 T cells in extremely preterm neonates. The assay was immunoSEQ multiplex PCR, and TCRdb's table has in-frame clones only and misses some. The table includes around 4,000 clones, around 98% detected once. Sequencing used naive CD8+ T cells from blood. The receptors stem from a human donor in good health.

The chain employs TRBV5-1 and TRBJ1-1; D gene uncertain. Trimming stripped 0 bases from V and 1 base from J, with 10 bases between. The CDR3 contains 15 residues. Germline V gene sequence: CDR1 SGHRS, CDR2 YFSETQ. The CDR3: CASSLERRGNTEAFF. In DNA form, the CDR3 reads TGCGCCAGCAGCTTGGAAAGGCGAGGGAACACTGAAGCTTTCTTT.

The chain employs TRBV23-1 and TRBJ2-1; weak D call: TRBD2 (5 bases). TRBV23-1 carries the ORF label, with uncertain function. Trimming removed 1 base at V and 5 bases at J, with 9 bases between. This CDR3 is built from 14 residues. The CDR3 region is CASSQYRGNNEQFF. CDR3 in DNA: TGCGCCAGCAGTCAATATCGAGGGAACAATGAGCAGTTCTTC.

The genes are TRBV11-2 and TRBJ1-1; D is perhaps TRBD1 (6 bases). V was clipped by 2 bases and J by 0 bases, with 7 bases between them. The CDR3 runs 14 residues. Germline V gives CDR1 SGHAT, CDR2 FQNNGV. CDR3 amino acids: CASSLQGLNTEAFF. Here the CDR3 DNA reads TGTGCCAGCAGCTTACAGGGGTTGAACACTGAAGCTTTCTTT.

About this clone itself: At one boundary the junction diverges from the germline segment, which might be a read error. This rearrangement joins TRBV29-1 to TRBJ2-1; D is possibly TRBD1 (6 bases). From germline, CDR1 is SQVTM and CDR2 ANQGSEA. The CDR3 has 14 amino acids. The CDR3 coding sequence is TGCAGCGTCCAAACAGGGTCGGTGTACAGTGAGCAGTTCTTC. This codes for CSVQTGSVYSEQFF.

J is TRBJ2-3 and V is TRBV19; D possibly corresponds to TRBD2 (6 bases). V was shortened by 3 bases and J by 1 base, with 11 bases between the two germline ends. The CDR3 spans 15 residues. Germline V CDR1 and CDR2: LNHDA, SQIVND (reference sequence). The CDR3 DNA is TGTGCCAGTAGTATTGCGGGGCGACGCACAGATACGCAGTATTTT. Residues: CASSIAGRRTDTQYF.

V usage is TRBV2 and J usage is TRBJ2-5, with D hard to call. The germline V and J ends were trimmed by 2 bases and 3 bases, with 16 bases remaining between them. Germline V gene data show CDR1 as SNHLY and CDR2 as FYNNEI. This CDR3 spans 16 amino acids. The CDR3 reads CASSEFSGPPKETQYF. The CDR3 nucleotides are TGTGCCAGCAGTGAATTTTCCGGTCCGCCCAAAGAGACCCAGTACTTC.

The gene calls are TRBV27 and TRBJ1-6; TRBD1 aligns across 7 bases. The CDR3 extends over 13 amino acids. The V segment lost 7 bases and the J segment 9 bases; nucleotides outside the gene matches: 6. CDR1 is MNHEY and CDR2 is SMNVEV in the germline V gene (reference sequence). CDR3 protein: CASKNTGASPLHF. CDR3 DNA sequence: TGTGCCAGCAAGAATACAGGGGCTTCACCCCTCCACTTT.

The chain uses TRBV4-1 and TRBJ1-4; D gene unclear. From germline, CDR1 is MGHRA and CDR2 YSYEKL. Trimming stripped 5 bases from V and 3 bases from J, with 7 bases between. The CDR3 is 13 residues long. This CDR3 reads CASSWLANEKLFF. The CDR3 DNA follows: TGCGCCAGCAGCTGGTTAGCTAATGAAAAACTGTTTTTT.

This sequence joins TRBV7-9 and TRBJ1-3; D might be TRBD1 (5 bases). Trimming took off 2 bases at V and 9 bases at J, with 14 bases between the two ends. The CDR3 loop spans 14 amino acids. Germline V gene data show CDR1 as SEHNR and CDR2 as FQNEAQ (reference sequence). CDR3 region: CASSLPGEGSTIYF. For the CDR3, the DNA is TGTGCCAGCAGCTTACCGGGGGAAGGTAGCACCATATATTTT.

The chain links TRBV27 to TRBJ2-2; 7 nucleotides agree with TRBD1. Trimming at V came to 3 bases and at J to 6 bases, leaving 4 bases not matched to a gene. From germline, CDR1 is MNHEY and CDR2 SMNVEV (reference sequence). The CDR3 has 14 residues. The CDR3 spells CASSFSQGAGELFF. The CDR3 nucleotides read TGTGCCAGCAGTTTCTCCCAGGGGGCCGGGGAGCTGTTTTTT.

CDR3 protein: CASSSRDTGLRDEQFF. In DNA, the CDR3 is TGTGCCAGCAGCTCCCGGGACACCGGCTTACGGGATGAGCAGTTCTTC. The chain couples TRBV5-4 to TRBJ2-1, with a tentative D call TRBD1 (6 bases). Germline V lookup: CDR1 SGHNT, CDR2 YYREEE (reference sequence). Trimming took 3 bases from V and 8 from J, leaving 21 bases between them. The CDR3 is made up of 16 amino acids.

CDR3 sequence reads: CASSVSRGGAGANVLTF. In DNA form, the CDR3 reads TGTGCCAGCAGCGTATCGCGGGGGGGCGCTGGGGCCAACGTCCTGACTTTC. J is TRBJ2-6 and V is TRBV9, with TRBD2 matching over 9 bases. This CDR3 comprises 17 residues. The germline V gene has CDR1 SGDLS and CDR2 YYNGEE. Losses at the gene ends were 1 base for V and 2 bases for J; bases not matched to a gene: 4.

The chain uses TRBV6-5 and TRBJ2-5, with unresolved D. Per the germline V gene, CDR1 is MNHEY and CDR2 is SVGAGI. Trimming stripped 3 bases from V and 0 bases from J, with 11 bases between. The CDR3 spans 15 residues. CDR3 bases: TGTGCCAGCAGTTATCCCACAGTGTACCAAGAGACCCAGTACTTC. Amino acids: CASSYPTVYQETQYF.

The chain couples TRBV13 to TRBJ1-1; the match to TRBD1 covers 10 bases. In germline, CDR1 is PRHDT, CDR2 FYEKMQ (reference sequence). The J segment lost 1 base and the V segment lost 6 bases, leaving 2 bases of the junction unmatched. The CDR3 has 14 amino acids. The CDR3: CASRTGGANTEAFF. The CDR3 DNA is TGTGCCAGCAGGACAGGGGGCGCGAACACTGAAGCTTTCTTT. The whole variable domain, remainder taken from reference TRBV13 and TRBJ1-1, is AAGVIQSPRHLIKEKRETATLKCYPIPRHDTVYWYQQGPGQDPQFLISFYEKMQSDKGSIPDRFSAQQFSDYHSELNMSSLELGDSALYFCASRTGGANTEAFFGQGTRLTVV.

The chain has TRBV29-1 and TRBJ2-7; the D gene is possibly TRBD1 (5 bases). V was cut by 6 bases and J by 4 bases, with 16 bases left in between. CDR1 SQVTM and CDR2 ANQGSEA come from the germline V gene. The CDR3 runs to 13 residues. CDR3 sequence: CSVAGYGLYEQYF. In DNA form, the CDR3 reads TGCAGCGTCGCAGGGTATGGCCTGTACGAGCAGTACTTC.

This sequence joins TRBV28 and TRBJ1-5; D is uncertain. V lost 6 bases, J lost 4 bases, and 16 bases lay in between. The CDR3 covers 15 residues. In germline, CDR1 is MDHEN, CDR2 SYDVKM. Written as DNA, the CDR3 is TGTGCCAGCAGCTCTAGTCCCCCGGGGAATCAGCCCCAGCATTTT. It translates to CASSSSPPGNQPQHF.

CDR3 protein: CASSREQGTNQPQHF. In DNA form, the CDR3 reads TGTGCCAGCAGTCGGGAACAGGGTACCAATCAGCCCCAGCATTTT. The chain recombines TRBV2 with TRBJ1-5; possible D gene TRBD1, 6 bases. The CDR3 has 15 amino acids. V shed 5 bases and J shed 3 bases, with 14 bases lying between them. Germline V lookup: CDR1 SNHLY, CDR2 FYNNEI.

The chain employs TRBV30 and TRBJ1-3; no clear D gene. Germline CDR1 and CDR2: GTSNPN and SVGIG (reference sequence). The CDR3 length is 11 residues. V lost 4 bases, J lost 4 bases, and 5 bases lay in between. DNA for the CDR3: TGTGCCTGGAACCAGGGAAACACCATATATTTT. It encodes CAWNQGNTIYF.

V is TRBV7-9 and J is TRBJ2-7, with unresolved D. V was cut by 1 base and J by 5 bases, with 6 bases left in between. The CDR3 runs to 12 residues. Germline CDR1 and CDR2: SEHNR and FQNEAQ (reference sequence). This CDR3 reads CASSLVYNEQYF. The DNA of the CDR3 is TGTGCCAGCAGCTTAGTTTATAACGAGCAGTACTTC.

V usage is TRBV4-3 and J usage is TRBJ2-1; 9 positions match TRBD1. This CDR3 has 15 amino acids. Germline CDR1 LGHNA, CDR2 YSLEER. V was pared by 2 bases and J by 7 bases, with 6 bases of the junction left unmatched. CDR3: CASSQISTGGNEQFF. CDR3 in DNA: TGCGCCAGCAGCCAAATTTCGACAGGGGGGAATGAGCAGTTCTTC.

V and J are TRBV25-1 and TRBJ2-1; 7 nucleotides line up with TRBD1. The CDR3 spans 15 residues. Per germline, CDR1 MGHDK and CDR2 SYGVNS. After removal of 5 bases from V and 1 base from J, the junction contained 5 bases not matched to a gene. CDR3 nucleotides: TGTGCCAGCAGTCCCAGACAGGGATCCTACAATGAGCAGTTCTTC. Translating gives CASSPRQGSYNEQFF.